This TCR beta chain was identified during a study of blood T cell repertoires in COVID-19. The V end lost 3 bases, the J end lost 5 bases, and 13 bases lay between the germline ends. CDR1 and CDR2 (germline): SGHTA, FQGNSA. CDR3 length: 14 amino acids. Enrollees, roughly 18 to 95 years old, lived in around 23 US areas. Authors' analysis steps: Counts of nucleated cells, estimated from reference gene primer amplification, were obtained. Sequencing used immunoSEQ multiplex PCR; TCRdb keeps in-frame clones, though not all of them. V, J and clone size are taken as reported in that table, and D and trimming were inferred from the DNA itself. The data show 150,000 to 200,000 clones, around four fifths seen once.

The rearrangement links TRBV7-2 to TRBJ1-1, with a weak D call TRBD1 (6 bases). Source material: PBMCs or T cells enriched from blood (not recorded which). This receptor was obtained from a woman in her forties or fifties who had recovered from COVID-19. CDR3 in amino acids: CASSLRTAGTEAFF. The CDR3 bases are TGTGCCAGCAGCTTGAGGACAGCAGGGACTGAAGCTTTCTTT.